This T cell receptor (beta chain) emerged from a study of blood T cell repertoires in COVID-19. Measured with immunoSEQ multiplex PCR; TCRdb has only the in-frame clones, and not every one. The profile covers 150,000 to 250,000 clones, with 94% appearing a single time and 0.76% taken by the ten largest. The sample consisted of peripheral blood. The sequence was collected from a man aged 30 to 45 with COVID-19, enrolled during active disease.

CDR3 in DNA: TGCGCCAGCAGTGAGTCTGTTTCTACGGGACACTCCTACAATGAGCAGTTCTTC. Translating it yields CASSESVSTGHSYNEQFF. This chain joins TRBV10-1 and TRBJ2-1, with a possible D match to TRBD1 (6 bases). The CDR3 is 18 amino acids. The V and J ends lost 0 bases and 0 bases respectively, with 15 bases between them. Germline lookup yields CDR1 WNHNN and CDR2 SYGVQD (reference sequence).